The 23 T cell receptor beta chains below were found in one sample sequenced in a study of T cell repertoires in cytomegalovirus infection. TCRdb reprocessed the reads with MiXCR, giving one entry per CDR3 protein. The profile covers roughly 860,000 distinct CDR3 sequences, with approximately 32% appearing a single time and 9.5% to 15% taken by the ten largest. Their recognized antigens are unknown. The starting material was cultured CD8+ T cells from PBMCs, obtained from culture after CMV antigen stimulation. The receptor set was obtained from a human donor in good health (CMV status not recorded). Some clones in this sample may be carry-over from other donors' samples.

The chain employs TRBV4-2 and TRBJ2-1; D may correspond to TRBD1 or TRBD2 (5 bases each). The CDR3 sequence is 14 residues long. The V and J ends lost 3 bases and 9 bases respectively, with 15 bases between them. Germline lookup yields CDR1 LGHNA and CDR2 YNFKEQ. The DNA for the CDR3 is TGTGCCAGCAGCCAGGGGCCTGGGAGCAGTGAGCAGTTCTTC. Its protein product is CASSQGPGSSEQFF.

The J gene is TRBJ2-5, the V gene TRBV7-3, with 7 bases aligning to TRBD1. The CDR3 is 16 residues long. The V gene's germline CDR1 is SGHTA and CDR2 FQGTGA. With V trimmed by 4 bases and J by 5 bases, 13 bases remained unmatched. The CDR3 bases are TGTGCCAGCAGCTCCGGGGCAGGGGGTCGAGGGGAGACCCAGTACTTC. This gives the protein CASSSGAGGRGETQYF.

This clonotype was observed a handful of times. The V and J genes are TRBV2 and TRBJ2-2; 7 bases are a match to TRBD1. Germline CDR1 and CDR2: SNHLY and FYNNEI. J gave up 4 bases and V 9 bases, and 2 bases lay outside the gene matches. The CDR3 is 12 amino acids. The CDR3 spells CARDRPTGELFF. The CDR3 nucleotides read TGTGCCAGGGACAGGCCCACCGGGGAGCTGTTTTTT. The full variable domain, with the rest looked up from reference TRBV2 and TRBJ2-2, is EPEVTQTPSHQVTQMGQEVILRCVPISNHLYFYWYRQILGQKVEFLVSFYNNEISEKSEIFDDQFSVERPDGSNFTLKIRSTKLEDSAMYFCARDRPTGELFFGEGSRLTVL.

This clonotype has just a few counts. The V and J genes are TRBV27 and TRBJ1-2, with a weak D call TRBD1 (6 bases). Looked up from germline, CDR1 is MNHEY and CDR2 is SMNVEV (reference sequence). The CDR3 is 19 amino acids. Trimming removed 0 bases at V and 8 bases at J, with 28 bases between. CDR3 amino acids: CASSLSIGGGQFYGGGYTF. CDR3 sequence (DNA): TGTGCCAGCAGTTTATCGATCGGCGGAGGACAGTTTTATGGTGGGGGCTACACCTTC.

The V call is TRBV6-1, the J call TRBJ2-1; 12 bases are shared with TRBD2. Trimming removed 2 bases from V and 0 bases from J; junction bases left unmatched: 2. The CDR3 spans 17 residues. Per the germline V gene, CDR1 is MNHNS and CDR2 is SASEGT. The CDR3 DNA follows: TGTGCCAGCAGTGAAAGACTAGCGGGGGCCTCCTACAATGAGCAGTTCTTC. It translates to CASSERLAGASYNEQFF.

The gene calls are TRBV7-9 and TRBJ1-2, with D uncertain. The CDR3 extends over 12 amino acids. V lost 8 bases, J lost 0 bases, and 7 bases lay in between. The germline CDR1 and CDR2 sequences are SEHNR and FQNEAQ (reference sequence). The CDR3 bases are TGTGCCAGCTACAGCACTAACTATGGCTACACCTTC. Its translation is CASYSTNYGYTF.

This clonotype came up a few times. The genes are TRBV19 and TRBJ1-6; no reliable D call. The CDR3 is 14 residues long. Trimming stripped 8 bases from V and 8 bases from J, with 16 bases between. Looked up from germline, CDR1 is LNHDA and CDR2 is SQIVND (reference sequence). DNA for the CDR3: TGTGCCAGTCGTTTTGTCGTCGGGGATTCACCCCTCCACTTT. It specifies CASRFVVGDSPLHF. Variable domain in full (rest from reference TRBV19 and TRBJ1-6): DGGITQSPKYLFRKEGQNVTLSCEQNLNHDAMYWYRQDPGQGLRLIYYSQIVNDFQKGDIAEGYSVSREKKESFPLTVTSAQKNPTAFYLCASRFVVGDSPLHFGNGTRLTVT.

The rearrangement uses TRBV2 and TRBJ2-3; maybe TRBD1 (5 bases). This CDR3 comprises 11 residues. V lost 7 bases and J lost 6, with 8 bases in between. Germline CDR1 is SNHLY and CDR2 is FYNNEI. The chain's CDR3 is CASNAGDTQYF. The CDR3 nucleotides read TGTGCCAGCAATGCAGGGGATACGCAGTATTTT.

The V call is TRBV9, the J call TRBJ1-2; D is possibly TRBD1 (6 bases). Per the germline V gene, CDR1 is SGDLS and CDR2 is YYNGEE. V shed 3 bases and J shed 3 bases, with 18 bases lying between them. The CDR3 length is 16 residues. In DNA form, the CDR3 reads TGTGCCAGCAGCGACCCGCCAGGGACAAATGACTATGGCTACACCTTC. Translated: CASSDPPGTNDYGYTF. Full variable domain (remainder filled in from reference TRBV9 and TRBJ1-2): DSGVTQTPKHLITATGQRVTLRCSPRSGDLSVYWYQQSLDQGLQFLIQYYNGEERAKGNILERFSAQQFPDLHSELNLSSLELGDSALYFCASSDPPGTNDYGYTFGSGTRLTVV.

This clonotype was counted only a few times. This rearrangement joins TRBV11-1 to TRBJ2-2; D possibly corresponds to TRBD1 (5 bases). The CDR3 totals 17 residues. Germline V CDR1 and CDR2: SGHAT, FQDESV (reference sequence). Trimming left V 6 bases short and J 0 bases short, with 17 bases between. The CDR3 DNA reads as TGTGCCAGCAGTAGTTACGACAGCGACGCGAACACCGGGGAGCTGTTTTTT. Translation gives CASSSYDSDANTGELFF.

This clonotype has only a few counts. The chain joins TRBV7-9 to TRBJ2-1; tentatively, D is TRBD2 (6 bases). Germline values: CDR1 SEHNR, CDR2 FQNEAQ (reference sequence). This CDR3 comprises 16 residues. V lost 4 bases and J 3 bases, leaving 16 bases between the germline ends. The CDR3 DNA follows: TGTGCCAGCAGCTCCCAAGGAGGGCTACGCTACAATGAGCAGTTCTTC. Translating it yields CASSSQGGLRYNEQFF. The variable domain in full, with the rest retrieved from reference TRBV7-9 and TRBJ2-1, is DTGVSQNPRHKITKRGQNVTFRCDPISEHNRLYWYRQTLGQGPEFLTYFQNEAQLEKSRLLSDRFSAERPKGSFSTLEIQRTEQGDSAMYLCASSSQGGLRYNEQFFGPGTRLTVL.

This clonotype has only a few counts. This chain connects TRBV5-6 to TRBJ1-1; unclear D gene. V lost 0 bases, J lost 6 bases, and 12 bases lay in between. The CDR3 spans 14 residues. CDR1 is SGHDT and CDR2 is YYEEEE in the germline V gene. Here the CDR3 reads CASSLGRMDSEAFF. The CDR3 DNA reads TGTGCCAGCAGCTTGGGGCGCATGGACTCTGAAGCTTTCTTT.

In this sample, this clonotype turned up many times. This chain joins TRBV6-6 and TRBJ1-2, with a possible D match to TRBD1 (5 bases). The CDR3 is 13 residues long. Trimming pared 0 bases from V and 6 bases from J, leaving 8 bases between. Germline assignment: CDR1 MNHNY and CDR2 SVGAGI (reference sequence). The CDR3 loop is CASSYSKGDGYTF. CDR3 sequence (DNA): TGTGCCAGCAGTTACTCGAAAGGGGATGGCTACACCTTC.

This clonotype was seen ten or more times. The V and J genes are TRBV6-1 and TRBJ2-2; D not resolved. The V gene lost 6 bases and the J gene lost 2 bases, with 4 bases spanning the gap. This CDR3 is built from 12 residues. CDR1 and CDR2 from the germline V gene are MNHNS and SASEGT. CDR3 amino acids: CASSGNTGELFF. The DNA for the CDR3 is TGTGCCAGCAGCGGTAACACCGGGGAGCTGTTTTTT.

This clonotype has just one count. V usage is TRBV27 and J usage is TRBJ1-2; a weak D match, TRBD1 (5 bases). CDR3 length: 14 residues. The V and J ends lost 5 bases and 4 bases respectively, with 14 bases between them. The germline V gene encodes CDR1 MNHEY and CDR2 SMNVEV (reference sequence). The CDR3 is CASSPRGVIYGYTF. CDR3 nucleotides: TGTGCCAGCAGTCCCCGGGGGGTAATCTATGGCTACACCTTC.

This clonotype was counted at least ten times. The V gene is TRBV7-2, the J gene TRBJ1-4; D ambiguous. In germline, CDR1 is SGHTA, CDR2 FQGNSA. V lost 2 bases and J 3 bases, leaving 7 bases between the germline ends. The CDR3 has 14 amino acids. The CDR3 DNA is TGTGCCAGCAGCTTAAACTGGGCTAATGAAAAACTGTTTTTT. Translated: CASSLNWANEKLFF.

The CDR3 DNA sequence: TGTGCCAGCAGTTTAGGGCAGCGAGGGTACGAGCAGTACTTC. Translated, it gives CASSLGQRGYEQYF. The chain joins TRBV12-3 or TRBV12-4 to TRBJ2-7, with D tentatively TRBD2 (5 bases). This CDR3 is built from 14 residues. Deletions cut 1 base from V and 4 bases from J, with 11 bases between.

This clonotype turned up a few times. The V gene is TRBV5-6, the J gene TRBJ2-5; 10 nucleotides match TRBD1. V was pared by 1 base and J by 4 bases, with 7 bases of the junction left unmatched. Germline V gene lookup returns CDR1 SGHDT and CDR2 YYEEEE. This CDR3 is 16 amino acids long. CDR3 in DNA: TGTGCCAGCAGCTTGATGGGACAGGGGCGGCGAGAGACCCAGTACTTC. This codes for CASSLMGQGRRETQYF.

This clonotype was seen more than once but under ten times. The chain employs TRBV12-3 or TRBV12-4 and TRBJ1-5; D might be TRBD1 (6 bases). Trimming shortened V by 3 bases and J by 2 bases, and 23 bases separated the two germline ends. This CDR3 has 19 residues. The CDR3 DNA reads TGTGCCAGCAGTTTTTGGGTGGACCTGTATAGGGGGGGCAATCAGCCCCAGCATTTT. Amino acids: CASSFWVDLYRGGNQPQHF.

V gene TRBV11-2 combines with J gene TRBJ2-1; TRBD2 aligns across 9 bases. With 3 bases clipped from V and 5 bases from J, the junction kept 8 bases outside the gene matches. This CDR3 spans 16 amino acids. Germline CDR1 and CDR2: SGHAT and FQNNGV. The CDR3 nucleotides are TGTGCCAGCAGCTTTACGGCAGCGGGGGGAAACAATGAGCAGTTCTTC. Protein product: CASSFTAAGGNNEQFF. The full variable domain, rest sourced from reference TRBV11-2 and TRBJ2-1, is EAGVAQSPRYKIIEKRQSVAFWCNPISGHATLYWYQQILGQGPKLLIQFQNNGVVDDSQLPKDRFSAERLKGVDSTLKIQPAKLEDSAVYLCASSFTAAGGNNEQFFGPGTRLTVL.

The rearrangement links TRBV12-3 or TRBV12-4 to TRBJ2-1; weak D call: TRBD2 (5 bases). Trimming pared 7 bases from V and 5 bases from J, leaving 15 bases between. The CDR3 extends over 14 amino acids. CDR3 in DNA: TGTGCCAGCACCCAACCGGGAAAGCACAATGAGCAGTTCTTC. Protein: CASTQPGKHNEQFF.

Of note for this clonotype: At one of its ends the junction is not consistent with the germline gene, which may arise from a read error. J is TRBJ1-1 and V is TRBV12-3 or TRBV12-4, with D uncertain. The CDR3 sequence is 13 residues long. CDR3: CTSSLLGPDEAFF. The CDR3 coding sequence is TGTACCAGCAGTTTGTTAGGGCCCGATGAAGCTTTCTTT.

In this sample, this clonotype turned up a few times. The V call is TRBV19, the J call TRBJ2-4; D perhaps matches TRBD2 (7 bases). The CDR3 has 22 amino acids. Germline CDR1 and CDR2: LNHDA and SQIVND (reference sequence). V lost 5 bases and J lost 1, with 33 bases in between. The CDR3 sequence is CASSGPGGAGYRVGDAKNIQYF. The CDR3 DNA is TGTGCCAGTAGTGGTCCGGGGGGCGCCGGGTACCGGGTCGGGGACGCCAAAAACATTCAGTACTTC.